The T cell receptor (beta chain) under discussion was sequenced for a study of blood T cell repertoires in COVID-19 (dated by TCRdb to 2020 to 2021). Turning to the overall study: The collaborator samples originated in the United States, Italy and Spain and spanned the acute and convalescent phases of COVID-19. The material from the prospective study consisted of cDNA or gDNA derived from T cells, B-cell-depleted T cells, or PBMCs. The dataset comprised deeply sampled blood TCRbeta repertoires from subjects exposed to, actively infected with, or recovered from COVID-19. The repertoires were released in a freely available public database meant as a resource for research on the immune response to SARS-CoV-2. Samples were obtained from the ongoing ImmuneRACE study (first 160 participants) and from over a thousand subjects provided by 6 global collaborators. Sample metadata almost always included a de-identified subject ID, COVID-19 status, age in years and sex. HLA class I and class II types, where available, came from metadata supplied by the sample provider rather than from assay-based typing.

TCRbeta CDR3 regions were amplified from genomic DNA using the immunoSEQ Assay, a bias-controlled multiplex PCR. Per the source publication's procedure: Within the assay, amplification of reference gene primers was used to estimate how many nucleated cells each sample contained. To quantify the absolute abundance of each unique TCRbeta CDR3 rearrangement, sequence reads were collapsed and filtered. For each sample, productive Simpson clonality was calculated as the square root of Simpson's diversity index over productive rearrangements. TCRdb holds this immuneACCESS table with in-frame rearrangements only. Some clones are missing; in checked studies, unresolved V genes explain under half, and the rest has no known cause. That table gives V, J and clone size, and the DNA gave D and trimming. The sample table lists roughly 110,000 clones, roughly four fifths of them with a count of one. The ten largest clones take up under 11% of the sample.

Collaborating institutions collected whole blood in K2EDTA tubes following their own protocols. For TCRbeta analysis, collaborators shipped samples as frozen whole blood, isolated PBMCs, or DNA extracted from either of those sample types. According to the germline V gene (reference sequence), CDR1 reads SEHNR and CDR2 reads FQNEAQ. Counted from cysteine to phenylalanine, this CDR3 has 14 amino acids. The DNA shown is the 42-base CDR3, in frame from base 1. Trimming costs V 0 bases and J 4 bases, and their ends lie 7 bases apart. This clone was counted only a few times. No cognate antigen has been identified for it. No much larger clone exists at a distance of one base, and base qualities are not known. Results and caveats for the whole study, not just this receptor: How much clinical and demographic metadata was included differed by source and by participant, and the metadata was provided uncurated.

This receptor was identified in a human donor in a cohort sampled during active COVID-19. Sequenced: peripheral blood. Here the chain combines TRBV7-9 and TRBJ1-3; there is no confident call for the D gene. The CDR3: CASSLARQGNTIYF. The DNA sequence is given as TGTGCCAGCAGCTTAGCCAGGCAGGGAAACACCATATATTTT.